The 22 T cell receptor beta chains given below trace back to one sample, sequenced in a study of radiotherapy plus CTLA-4 blockade in lung cancer (dated by TCRdb to 2017 to 2018). Libraries were constructed by the immunoSEQ multiplex PCR assay. The immuneACCESS repertoire file appears here via TCRdb, limited to in-frame rearrangements. These files lack a portion of the clones; in checked studies, under half of the deficit traces to unresolved V genes, and the cause of the others is not known. For this sample there are 65,000 to 95,000 clones; 85% to 90% appear just once. Just over 0.85% of the sample is taken by the ten largest. The input for sequencing was peripheral blood, taken from a patient treated with radiotherapy plus ipilimumab. These receptors came from a human donor with non-small cell lung cancer who had stable disease on radiotherapy plus ipilimumab.

This chain joins TRBV7-2 and TRBJ2-2; D gene unclear. CDR3 size: 14 residues. Germline V gene sequence: CDR1 SGHTA, CDR2 FQGNSA. Between the trimmed V and J ends, which lost 5 bases and 4 bases, there was a span of 11 bases. This chain's CDR3 is CASSPRQATGELFF. The CDR3 bases are TGTGCCAGCAGCCCCCGACAAGCCACCGGGGAGCTGTTTTTT. Looking up the rest from reference TRBV7-2 and TRBJ2-2 gives the full variable domain: GAGVSQSPSNKVTEKGKDVELRCDPISGHTALYWYRQSLGQGLEFLIYFQGNSAPDKSGLPSDRFSAERTGGSVSTLTIQRTQQEDSAVYLCASSPRQATGELFFGEGSRLTVL.

This chain uses TRBV2 with TRBJ1-2; D unclear. Germline V gene sequence: CDR1 SNHLY, CDR2 FYNNEI. Trimming cost V 1 base and J 5 bases, with 2 bases left between them. There are 11 residues in the CDR3. CDR3 residues: CASSEGYGYTF. The CDR3 coding sequence is TGTGCCAGCAGTGAAGGTTATGGCTACACCTTC.

V and J are TRBV4-2 and TRBJ2-7, with 10 bases that match TRBD2. This CDR3 contains 16 residues. Germline lookup yields CDR1 LGHNA and CDR2 YNFKEQ. V dropped 3 bases and J dropped 2; count of bases not matched to a gene: 7. CDR3 DNA: TGTGCCAGCAGCCAGGCTACTAGCGGGGCCCCCTACGAGCAGTACTTC. The encoded protein is CASSQATSGAPYEQYF.

The CDR3, as DNA: TGTGCCAGCAGCTTGACAGTTTCATATTTT. Encoded protein: CASSLTVSYF. V usage is TRBV7-3 and J usage is TRBJ1-3; possible D gene TRBD1, 5 bases. The CDR3 is 10 residues long. The V and J ends lost 3 bases and 15 bases respectively, with 9 bases between them. Germline assignment: CDR1 SGHTA and CDR2 FQGTGA.

The genes are TRBV10-2 and TRBJ1-1; D may be TRBD1 (5 bases). Germline CDR1 WSHSY, CDR2 SAAADI. CDR3 length equals 13 residues. Trimming pared 7 bases from V and 6 bases from J, leaving 15 bases between. CDR3 DNA sequence: TGCGCCAGCATTCGGCAGGGAGACGCTGAAGCTTTCTTT. This codes for CASIRQGDAEAFF.

The rearrangement uses TRBV6-1 and TRBJ2-7, with TRBD2 identical over 12 bases. CDR3 length: 14 amino acids. V shed 8 bases and J 5 bases; nucleotides not matched to a gene: 7. Germline V gene data show CDR1 as MNHNS and CDR2 as SASEGT. CDR3 DNA: TGTGCCAGCCACCTAGCGGGAGGGCGGGACGAGCAGTACTTC. Protein sequence: CASHLAGGRDEQYF.

This clone was observed once. The V and J genes are TRBV29-1 and TRBJ1-5, with TRBD1 as a possible D gene (6 bases). V was trimmed by 5 bases and J by 5 bases, leaving 13 bases between them. CDR1 and CDR2 from the germline V gene are SQVTM and ANQGSEA. The CDR3 is 13 amino acids. CDR3 in amino acids: CSVPGANDQPQHF. In nucleotides, the CDR3 is TGCAGCGTTCCGGGGGCTAATGATCAGCCCCAGCATTTT.

The chain employs TRBV11-2 and TRBJ1-3; TRBD1 is a possible D gene (5 bases). CDR3 length: 16 residues. Germline CDR1 is SGHAT and CDR2 is FQNNGV. V shed 5 bases and J shed 3 bases, with 17 bases lying between them. The CDR3 bases are TGTGCCAGCAGCACCTCCGGGACGGAAAGTGGAAACACCATATATTTT. This codes for CASSTSGTESGNTIYF.

The rearrangement joins TRBV1 to TRBJ2-1; TRBD2 is taken as the D call from the table, unchecked against the DNA. TRBV1 is a known pseudogene. This CDR3 is 17 amino acids long. DNA for the CDR3: TGCACCAGCAGCCAAGATAAGCGACTTCGCGGATACAATGAGCAGTTCTTC. It is translated as CTSSQDKRLRGYNEQFF.

The chain joins TRBV6-1 to TRBJ2-1; weak D call: TRBD1 (6 bases). Germline-derived CDR1 and CDR2 are MNHNS and SASEGT. CDR3 length equals 15 residues. V gave up 5 bases and J gave up 0 bases, with 11 bases separating them. The CDR3 DNA follows: TGTGCCAGCAGTTTACAGGGCGACTCCTACAATGAGCAGTTCTTC. This translates into CASSLQGDSYNEQFF.

CDR3 sequence (DNA): TGTGCCAGCAGCTTAGGTAGCGGGAACCCCTACGAGCAGTACTTC. Its translation: CASSLGSGNPYEQYF. The rearrangement links TRBV11-2 to TRBJ2-7, with 8 bases aligning to TRBD2. The junction had 4 bases not matched to a gene; V was cut back by 1 base and J by 2 bases. The CDR3 runs 15 residues. The germline V gene encodes CDR1 SGHAT and CDR2 FQNNGV.

This chain connects TRBV7-8 to TRBJ2-1; 7 bases fit TRBD1. The CDR3 has 14 residues. From germline, CDR1 is SGHVS and CDR2 FQNEAQ. The V and J ends lost 1 base and 8 bases, in that order; junction bases with no gene match: 5. CDR3 nucleotide sequence: TGTGCCAGCAGCTTAGTAGACAGGGTTGATGAGCAGTTCTTC. It yields the protein CASSLVDRVDEQFF.

This clone was observed once. The V and J genes are TRBV28 and TRBJ2-3; TRBD1 agrees at 7 bases. This CDR3 contains 15 residues. Germline trimming cut 3 bases from V and 6 bases from J; bases unmatched to any gene: 9. Germline values: CDR1 MDHEN, CDR2 SYDVKM. DNA for the CDR3: TGTGCCAGCAGTTTTAGGGGGCGGGCTCGGGATACGCAGTATTTT. Residues: CASSFRGRARDTQYF.

V is TRBV6-4 and J is TRBJ2-7; no clear D gene. This CDR3 region has 14 residues. V lost 7 bases to trimming and J lost 0 bases, with 13 bases between them. The germline V gene has CDR1 MRHNA and CDR2 SNTAGT. Written as DNA, the CDR3 is TGTGCCAGCACCCCCCCTACTTCCTCCTACGAGCAGTACTTC. It translates to CASTPPTSSYEQYF.

The V gene is TRBV9, the J gene TRBJ2-1; TRBD2 matches 8 bases. V shed 2 bases, J shed 9 bases, and the junction held 10 bases outside the gene matches. Per germline, CDR1 SGDLS and CDR2 YYNGEE. The CDR3 length is 15 residues. The CDR3 is CASSVGWTSTFEQFF. CDR3 nucleotide sequence: TGTGCCAGCAGCGTCGGGTGGACTAGCACTTTTGAGCAGTTCTTC.

The chain has TRBV28 and TRBJ2-7; unclear D gene. The germline gives CDR1 MDHEN, CDR2 SYDVKM. CDR3 length: 13 residues. V was shortened by 3 bases and J by 2 bases, with 8 bases between the two germline ends. The CDR3 DNA reads TGTGCCAGCAGTTTGGTAGCCCCCTACGAGCAGTACTTC. This encodes CASSLVAPYEQYF.

Remarks on this clone: Germline is not matched at one junction end, which may reflect a read error. The CDR3 loop reads CASSLASFSDEQYF. The CDR3 DNA reads TGTGCCAGCAGCTTGGCTAGCTTCTCCGACGAGCAGTACTTC. The rearrangement uses TRBV11-2 and TRBJ2-7; TRBD2 is a possible D gene (5 bases). Germline values: CDR1 SGHAT, CDR2 FQNNGV. The CDR3 consists of 14 residues.

This chain connects TRBV7-2 to TRBJ2-3, with D possibly being TRBD1 (5 bases). This CDR3 comprises 13 residues. The V end was cut by 1 base, the J end by 7 bases, with 9 bases between. Germline V gene lookup returns CDR1 SGHTA and CDR2 FQGNSA. The CDR3 loop reads CASSLERQNTQYF. CDR3 in DNA: TGTGCCAGCAGCTTAGAACGACAGAATACGCAGTATTTT.

The gene calls are TRBV7-9 and TRBJ2-7; a weak D match, TRBD2 (6 bases). Germline V gives CDR1 SEHNR, CDR2 FQNEAQ (reference sequence). Trimming took off 5 bases at V and 5 bases at J, with 13 bases between the two ends. There are 13 residues in the CDR3. The chain's CDR3 is CASSRGGVNEQYF. The CDR3 DNA reads as TGTGCCAGCAGCAGGGGCGGGGTCAACGAGCAGTACTTC.

This clone was picked up a small number of times. The chain couples TRBV7-3 to TRBJ2-1; 7 nucleotides agree with TRBD1. This CDR3 has 13 amino acids. J lost 3 bases, V lost 6 bases, and 2 bases had no gene match. Germline V gene data show CDR1 as SGHTA and CDR2 as FQGTGA. In nucleotides, the CDR3 is TGTGCCAGCAGAGGACAGGACTACAATGAGCAGTTCTTC. Protein sequence: CASRGQDYNEQFF.

The chain recombines TRBV6-5 with TRBJ1-2, with D tentatively TRBD1 (5 bases). The CDR3 spans 13 residues. V dropped 5 bases and J dropped 3 bases, with 10 bases sitting between them. Germline CDR1 and CDR2: MNHEY and SVGAGI. CDR3 protein: CASSPQGHYGYTF. The CDR3 DNA follows: TGTGCCAGCAGTCCCCAGGGCCACTATGGCTACACCTTC.

The rearrangement joins TRBV25-1 to TRBJ1-2; 11 positions agree with TRBD1. CDR3 length: 16 amino acids. V was pared by 4 bases and J by 8 bases, with 12 bases of the junction left unmatched. Germline-derived CDR1 and CDR2 are MGHDK and SYGVNS. CDR3 coding DNA: TGTGCCAGCAGTGTAGGAAACGGACAGGGGGCCATCGGCTACACCTTC. The encoded protein is CASSVGNGQGAIGYTF.